This T cell receptor (beta chain) was captured by sequencing in a study of PD-1 blockade in classical Hodgkin lymphoma. There was relapse after autologous stem cell transplantation in every patient, and there was variation in brentuximab vedotin exposure. Clones were read by immunoSEQ multiplex PCR, and TCRdb kept only the in-frame ones, dropping some. This table has approximately 41,000 clones, around 80% appearing once. Germline V lookup: CDR1 SGHNT, CDR2 YYREEE (reference sequence). This CDR3 has 14 residues. Trimming removed 4 bases from V and 7 bases from J, with 17 bases in between. The sample was peripheral blood mononuclear cells (PBMCs), taken at baseline. The V gene is TRBV5-4, the J gene TRBJ1-2; D is perhaps TRBD1 (6 bases). This TCR derives from a human donor with classical Hodgkin lymphoma. The CDR3 DNA is TGTGCCAGCAGCCGGGAGGGGGTAAACGGTGGCTACACCTTC. Its translation is CASSREGVNGGYTF.